This T cell receptor beta chain originates from a study of patients and donors after allogeneic stem cell transplantation. The CDR3 runs 16 residues. With 1 base removed from V and 1 base from J, the gap between germline ends came to 14 bases. Germline CDR1 is SGHDT and CDR2 is YYEEEE. Using its own MiXCR run on the RT-PCR reads, TCRdb lists one record per CDR3 protein. The sample shows 800,000 to 1,000,000 distinct CDR3 sequences, roughly 18% of them seen only once. The chain is built from TRBV5-6 and TRBJ1-1, with D hard to call. This TCR derives from a human donor who was either an allogeneic HSCT recipient or a stem cell or donor lymphocyte infusion donor (not recorded which). It is not recorded whose cells these are; they may come from a transplant donor. The sequencing sample was made of blood, either unsorted or a sorted T cell fraction (not recorded which). This chain's CDR3 is CASSLSWSHENTEAFF. Here the CDR3 DNA reads TGTGCCAGCAGCTTGAGCTGGTCCCACGAGAACACTGAAGCTTTCTTT. Combining the CDR3 with reference TRBV5-6 and TRBJ1-1 gives the whole variable domain DAGVTQSPTHLIKTRGQQVTLRCSPKSGHDTVSWYQQALGQGPQFIFQYYEEEERQRGNFPDRFSGHQFPNYSSELNVNALLLGDSALYLCASSLSWSHENTEAFFGQGTRLTVV.